The next 18 T cell receptor beta chains were all read from a single sample in a study of vaccination and CD4 T cells after COVID-19. TCRdb reanalysed the PCR reads using MiXCR and keeps one entry per CDR3 protein. Of around 20,000 distinct CDR3 sequences in the sample, roughly 62% are singletons; the top ten hold around 1.1%. Sample: CD4+ T cells from blood, taken after SARS-CoV-2 vaccination. Every receptor here comes from a human donor who had recovered from COVID-19.

The chain recombines TRBV28 with TRBJ2-6, with D possibly being TRBD1 (6 bases). V was cut by 6 bases and J by 0 bases, with 15 bases left in between. Germline V gene data show CDR1 as MDHEN and CDR2 as SYDVKM. This CDR3 region has 17 residues. The CDR3 sequence is CASRKPGQYSGANVLTF. CDR3 DNA sequence: TGTGCCAGCAGGAAGCCGGGACAATACTCTGGGGCCAACGTCCTGACTTTC.

The V and J genes are TRBV7-2 and TRBJ2-7; 13 nucleotides match TRBD2. Germline V lookup: CDR1 SGHTA, CDR2 FQGNSA. The CDR3 loop spans 15 amino acids. V lost 1 base to trimming and J lost 4 bases; unmatched junction nucleotides: 1. CDR3 in amino acids: CASSLGGLAGYEQYF. CDR3 in DNA: TGTGCCAGCAGCTTAGGGGGACTAGCGGGATACGAGCAGTACTTC.

This chain uses TRBV10-2 with TRBJ2-7; D not resolved. This CDR3 spans 12 amino acids. From germline, CDR1 is WSHSY and CDR2 SAAADI. V was trimmed by 6 bases and J by 0 bases, leaving 6 bases between them. CDR3: CASRHSSYEQYF. The CDR3 DNA reads TGCGCCAGCAGACATAGCTCCTACGAGCAGTACTTC.

The chain has TRBV15 and TRBJ1-4, with D possibly TRBD1 on 5 matching bases. The CDR3 sequence is 14 residues long. The ends were cut back, 4 bases at V and 5 bases at J, with 11 bases in the middle. Germline CDR1 and CDR2: LNHNV and YYDKDF (reference sequence). CDR3 DNA: TGTGCCACCAGCACCGACAGCTGGAATGAAAAACTGTTTTTT. Protein sequence: CATSTDSWNEKLFF.

This chain joins TRBV19 and TRBJ1-2; D is ambiguous. The CDR3 has 11 residues. V was pared by 3 bases and J by 8 bases, with 7 bases between. Germline V gives CDR1 LNHDA, CDR2 SQIVND (reference sequence). The CDR3 DNA sequence: TGTGCCAGTAGTATCTCGGAGGGCTACACCTTC. Its translation is CASSISEGYTF.

The chain recombines TRBV20-1 with TRBJ1-5; no definite D call. Germline V gives CDR1 DFQATT, CDR2 SNEGSKA (reference sequence). V lost 0 bases, J lost 5 bases, and 17 bases lay in between. The CDR3 is 16 amino acids. This chain's CDR3 is CSARDPRRGSDQPQHF. DNA for the CDR3: TGCAGTGCTAGAGACCCCCGTCGGGGTTCGGATCAGCCCCAGCATTTT.

The chain uses TRBV10-3 and TRBJ1-2; D unclear. Trimming left V 0 bases short and J 7 bases short, with 9 bases between. This CDR3 spans 13 amino acids. Germline CDR1 is ENHRY and CDR2 is SYGVKD. The CDR3, as DNA: TGTGCCATCAGTGAGTCGTTGGGTTTTGGCTACACCTTC. Encoded protein: CAISESLGFGYTF.

The CDR3 region is CASSQRSVLAKNIQYF. CDR3 nucleotides: TGTGCCAGCAGCCAACGAAGCGTGTTAGCCAAAAACATTCAGTACTTC. The chain links TRBV14 to TRBJ2-4; D unresolved. The CDR3 consists of 16 residues. V dropped 2 bases and J dropped 0 bases, with 11 bases sitting between them. The V gene's germline CDR1 is SGHDN and CDR2 FVKESK.

CDR3 in DNA: TGCAGTGCCCCCAGAGGGGTCACAGAGACCCAGTACTTC. Amino acid sequence: CSAPRGVTETQYF. This chain links TRBV20-1 with TRBJ2-5, with D tentatively TRBD1 or TRBD2 (5 bases each). The ends were cut back, 6 bases at V and 4 bases at J, with 15 bases in the middle. From germline, CDR1 is DFQATT and CDR2 SNEGSKA (reference sequence). The CDR3 totals 13 residues.

The chain recombines TRBV28 with TRBJ2-7; D call uncertain. The CDR3 runs to 15 residues. Per the germline V gene, CDR1 is MDHEN and CDR2 is SYDVKM. The V gene lost 3 bases and the J gene lost 3 bases, with 15 bases spanning the gap. The CDR3 DNA sequence: TGTGCCAGCAGTTTCTCTTTCCAGTTAAACTACGAGCAGTACTTC. Translating it yields CASSFSFQLNYEQYF.

This clonotype appeared a single time. The CDR3 nucleotides read TGTGCCAGCAGCCATACCCCCCCCAGGGGCGACAATCAGCCCCAGCATTTT. Its protein is CASSHTPPRGDNQPQHF. The chain uses TRBV6-1 and TRBJ1-5; TRBD1 might be the D (6 bases). The CDR3 extends over 17 amino acids. The germline V and J ends were trimmed by 6 bases and 3 bases, with 21 bases remaining between them. Per the germline V gene, CDR1 is MNHNS and CDR2 is SASEGT.

The chain couples TRBV15 to TRBJ2-2; perhaps D is TRBD1 or TRBD2 (5 bases each). CDR3 length equals 13 residues. Trimming removed 9 bases at V and 2 bases at J, with 10 bases between. The germline gives CDR1 LNHNV, CDR2 YYDKDF (reference sequence). The CDR3 loop reads CATGTPNTGELFF. CDR3 bases: TGTGCCACGGGGACCCCCAACACCGGGGAGCTGTTTTTT.

The chain carries TRBV20-1 and TRBJ2-7, with TRBD1 matching over 8 bases. V lost 1 base to trimming and J lost 0 bases; unmatched junction nucleotides: 2. Germline CDR1 is DFQATT and CDR2 is SNEGSKA (reference sequence). This CDR3 is built from 14 residues. CDR3 nucleotide sequence: TGCAGTGCTAGAGTACAGGGGGGCTCCTACGAGCAGTACTTC. Protein sequence: CSARVQGGSYEQYF.

V is TRBV21-1 and J is TRBJ2-7; the table assigns TRBD2, which was not confirmed against the DNA. TRBV21-1 is described as a pseudogene. The CDR3 runs 18 residues. CDR3 protein: CASSKALLLAGSSYEQYF. CDR3 nucleotides: TGTGCCAGCAGCAAAGCTCTTCTACTAGCGGGTTCCTCCTACGAGCAGTACTTC.

This clonotype is medium-sized within its sample. This chain uses TRBV19 with TRBJ2-2; D gene ambiguous. Germline CDR1 and CDR2: LNHDA and SQIVND (reference sequence). CDR3 length: 16 residues. Trimming took 6 bases from V and 7 from J, leaving 21 bases between them. The CDR3 nucleotides read TGTGCCAGTAGCCCGGATCCTAGGGTTGTCGGCGGGGAGCTGTTTTTT. This gives the protein CASSPDPRVVGGELFF.

The gene calls are TRBV6-1 and TRBJ2-2; TRBD1 aligns across 9 bases. The CDR3 spans 15 residues. Germline V lookup: CDR1 MNHNS, CDR2 SASEGT. Trimming at V came to 1 base and at J to 3 bases, leaving 0 bases not matched to a gene. CDR3 DNA: TGTGCCAGCAGTGAAGGGACAGGGGACACCGGGGAGCTGTTTTTT. Its protein is CASSEGTGDTGELFF.

The chain recombines TRBV20-1 with TRBJ2-3, with 13 bases matching TRBD2. This CDR3 is built from 15 residues. CDR1 is DFQATT, CDR2 SNEGSKA, per germline (reference sequence). Here the CDR3 reads CSVLLAGGPGDTQYF. Here the CDR3 DNA reads TGCAGCGTTTTACTAGCGGGAGGGCCGGGTGATACGCAGTATTTT.

The V and J genes are TRBV27 and TRBJ2-5; D is uncertain. Germline V lookup: CDR1 MNHEY, CDR2 SMNVEV (reference sequence). This CDR3 is 14 amino acids long. Trimming removed 0 bases at V and 7 bases at J, with 12 bases between. CDR3 sequence reads: CASSLSAGEGTQYF. For the CDR3, the DNA is TGTGCCAGCAGTTTATCGGCAGGCGAAGGGACCCAGTACTTC.